Following are 30 T cell receptor beta chains from one sample sequenced in a study of response to subunit inactivated influenza vaccine. TCRdb reprocessed the RT-PCR reads with MiXCR, giving one entry per CDR3 protein. The sample contains about 520,000 distinct CDR3 sequences, around 25% of which appear only once. The sample was CD4+ T cells sorted from PBMCs, taken less than 6 days after vaccination. These receptors were collected from a middle-aged man who received an inactivated influenza vaccine.

The chain uses TRBV25-1 and TRBJ2-7; D might be TRBD1 (6 bases). The V gene lost 4 bases and the J gene lost 4 bases, with 8 bases spanning the gap. Germline lookup yields CDR1 MGHDK and CDR2 SYGVNS. The CDR3 contains 12 residues. In nucleotides, the CDR3 is TGTGCCAGCAGTGGGGACACTTACGAGCAGTACTTC. Protein: CASSGDTYEQYF.

The CDR3 spells CSVTTSGRAADTQYF. The CDR3 DNA is TGCAGTGTAACGACTAGCGGGAGGGCCGCAGATACGCAGTATTTT. The V gene is TRBV20-1, the J gene TRBJ2-3, with 14 bases matching TRBD2. In germline, CDR1 is DFQATT, CDR2 SNEGSKA (reference sequence). Unmatched junction bases numbered 7, after V lost 7 bases and J lost 4 bases. The CDR3 contains 15 residues.

The chain carries TRBV6-2 or TRBV6-3 and TRBJ2-1, with D possibly being TRBD2 (5 bases). The CDR3 runs 16 residues. Germline values: CDR1 MNHEY, CDR2 SVGEGT. The V end lost 5 bases, the J end lost 0 bases, and 14 bases lay between the germline ends. The CDR3 region is CASSGPRSGSYNEQFF. The CDR3 bases are TGTGCCAGCAGTGGCCCTAGGAGCGGCTCCTACAATGAGCAGTTCTTC.

The rearrangement links TRBV4-1 to TRBJ2-1, with TRBD2 matching 7 bases. The V segment lost 3 bases and the J segment 10 bases; nucleotides outside the gene matches: 12. Germline-derived CDR1 and CDR2 are MGHRA and YSYEKL. The CDR3 runs 15 residues. The CDR3 spells CASSQSSGVDREQFF. The CDR3 nucleotides are TGCGCCAGCAGCCAGTCGAGCGGGGTAGATAGGGAGCAGTTCTTC.

This chain connects TRBV7-9 to TRBJ1-2; D is perhaps TRBD1 (6 bases). CDR1 is SEHNR, CDR2 FQNEAQ, per germline (reference sequence). The CDR3 has 15 amino acids. V was trimmed by 0 bases and J by 4 bases, leaving 12 bases between them. CDR3 residues: CASSLARQDSYGYTF. The CDR3 DNA reads as TGTGCCAGCAGCTTAGCCAGACAGGACTCCTATGGCTACACCTTC.

The gene calls are TRBV15 and TRBJ2-3; maybe TRBD2 (6 bases). Per the germline V gene, CDR1 is LNHNV and CDR2 is YYDKDF (reference sequence). The CDR3 is 14 amino acids. Between the trimmed V and J ends, which lost 8 bases and 2 bases, there was a span of 14 bases. The DNA for the CDR3 is TGTGCCACCGCCTTAGCGGCGGCCACAGATACGCAGTATTTT. Its translation is CATALAAATDTQYF. Together with reference TRBV15 and TRBJ2-3, the CDR3 gives the full variable domain: DAMVIQNPRYQVTQFGKPVTLSCSQTLNHNVMYWYQQKSSQAPKLLFHYYDKDFNNEADTPDNFQSRRPNTSFCFLDIRSPGLGDTAMYLCATALAAATDTQYFGPGTRLTVL.

This clonotype came up many times. The chain couples TRBV29-1 to TRBJ1-2; 8 nucleotides line up with TRBD1. Trimming cost V 7 bases and J 6 bases; bases outside gene matches: 4. Per germline, CDR1 SQVTM and CDR2 ANQGSEA. The CDR3 totals 11 residues. CDR3 sequence (DNA): TGCAGCGCCCAGGGGGCGGATGGCTACACCTTC. It encodes CSAQGADGYTF.

The sample holds a few counts of this clonotype. This rearrangement joins TRBV4-3 to TRBJ2-2; no firm D call. Germline V gives CDR1 LGHNA, CDR2 YSLEER. This CDR3 is 16 amino acids long. Trimming shortened V by 0 bases and J by 0 bases, and 8 bases separated the two germline ends. CDR3 amino acids: CASSQDRAPNTGELFF. The DNA for the CDR3 is TGCGCCAGCAGCCAAGATCGAGCACCGAACACCGGGGAGCTGTTTTTT.

V and J are TRBV6-1 and TRBJ1-1; 7 bases are shared with TRBD1. The V gene's germline CDR1 is MNHNS and CDR2 SASEGT. Trimming cost V 6 bases and J 6 bases; bases outside gene matches: 7. There are 13 residues in the CDR3. DNA of the CDR3: TGTGCCAGCAGCGGCCCGGGGACAGCTGAAGCTTTCTTT. Amino acids: CASSGPGTAEAFF.

The V gene is TRBV4-2, the J gene TRBJ2-7, with a tentative D call TRBD1 (5 bases). Trimming removed 0 bases at V and 3 bases at J, with 12 bases between. The germline V gene encodes CDR1 LGHNA and CDR2 YNFKEQ. The CDR3 sequence is 15 residues long. The CDR3 bases are TGTGCCAGCAGCCAAGATCTTGTGGGGCGCTACGAGCAGTACTTC. Protein: CASSQDLVGRYEQYF.

This chain links TRBV29-1 with TRBJ2-7, with 11 bases fitting TRBD2. Germline loops: CDR1 SQVTM, CDR2 ANQGSEA. V gave up 4 bases and J gave up 3 bases; unmatched junction bases: 8. There are 15 residues in the CDR3. The CDR3 loop reads CSVVGGTSGVYEQYF. CDR3 in DNA: TGCAGCGTTGTTGGTGGGACTAGCGGAGTCTACGAGCAGTACTTC.

The genes are TRBV7-8 and TRBJ2-5; D uncertain. The CDR3 sequence is 14 residues long. The ends were cut back, 5 bases at V and 2 bases at J, with 12 bases in the middle. Germline V gene data show CDR1 as SGHVS and CDR2 as FQNEAQ. DNA for the CDR3: TGTGCCAGCAGCACCCGACGGAAACAAGAGACCCAGTACTTC. Amino acid sequence: CASSTRRKQETQYF.

The sample holds a few counts of this clonotype. The V gene is TRBV20-1, the J gene TRBJ2-3; TRBD2 matches at 11 bases. J lost 7 bases, V lost 1 base, and 7 bases had no gene match. CDR1 is DFQATT, CDR2 SNEGSKA, per germline (reference sequence). The CDR3 consists of 15 residues. The CDR3 coding sequence is TGCAGTGCTAGAGCATTTAGCGGGAGGGGAAATACGCAGTATTTT. It specifies CSARAFSGRGNTQYF.

This rearrangement joins TRBV6-5 to TRBJ2-2; a possible D gene is TRBD2 (6 bases). Trimming took 4 bases from V and 2 from J, leaving 11 bases between them. The CDR3 runs to 15 residues. CDR1 MNHEY and CDR2 SVGAGI come from the germline V gene. CDR3 protein: CASSFTGRNTGELFF. The CDR3 region has the DNA TGTGCCAGCAGTTTTACCGGGAGAAACACCGGGGAGCTGTTTTTT.

This clonotype turned up a few times. V gene TRBV12-3 or TRBV12-4 combines with J gene TRBJ2-7; 9 positions agree with TRBD2. Trimming cost V 7 bases and J 2 bases; bases outside gene matches: 6. The CDR3 is 14 amino acids. The CDR3 sequence is CASTLAGEPYEQYF. For the CDR3, the DNA is TGTGCCAGCACCTTAGCGGGGGAACCCTACGAGCAGTACTTC.

This clonotype was recorded at least ten times. The chain combines TRBV20-1 with TRBJ2-1, with D tentatively TRBD1 (5 bases). The CDR3 has 17 residues. The V gene's germline CDR1 is DFQATT and CDR2 SNEGSKA (reference sequence). V was cut by 4 bases and J by 6 bases, with 25 bases left in between. The CDR3 coding sequence is TGCAGTGCTACCCTAGGGGCGAGTAGGATCTTCAGCAATGAGCAGTTCTTC. It yields the protein CSATLGASRIFSNEQFF.

This clonotype was counted only a few times. The chain employs TRBV11-2 and TRBJ1-1; 8 bases fit TRBD1. CDR1 SGHAT and CDR2 FQNNGV come from the germline V gene. Trimming took 2 bases from V and 4 from J; bases not matched to a gene: 9. The CDR3 is 16 residues long. The CDR3, as DNA: TGTGCCAGCAGCTTACCATCGCGACAGGGGCGCACTGAAGCTTTCTTT. Translation: CASSLPSRQGRTEAFF.

This chain uses TRBV12-3 or TRBV12-4 with TRBJ2-1; 8 bases are shared with TRBD1. Unmatched junction bases numbered 12, after V lost 6 bases and J lost 5 bases. CDR3 length: 16 residues. The CDR3: CASSSFWTGPHNEQFF. The CDR3 DNA is TGTGCCAGCAGCTCATTTTGGACAGGGCCCCACAATGAGCAGTTCTTC.

V gene TRBV20-1 combines with J gene TRBJ1-5, with D possibly being TRBD1 (5 bases). Trimming pared 1 base from V and 7 bases from J, leaving 14 bases between. The CDR3 is 14 residues long. The germline gives CDR1 DFQATT, CDR2 SNEGSKA (reference sequence). The CDR3 DNA reads as TGCAGTGCTAGAGCAGTCCAGGGCCACCAGCCCCAGCATTTT. Its protein product is CSARAVQGHQPQHF.

The CDR3 sequence is CSAGPEYRQETQYF. The CDR3 nucleotides are TGCAGTGCTGGCCCCGAATACCGCCAGGAGACCCAGTACTTC. This chain joins TRBV20-1 and TRBJ2-5; D call uncertain. The ends were cut back, 5 bases at V and 5 bases at J, with 18 bases in the middle. Germline CDR1 DFQATT, CDR2 SNEGSKA (reference sequence). This CDR3 comprises 14 residues.

This clonotype occurred a few times. The CDR3 loop is CAISKQREGPYEQYF. The CDR3 coding sequence is TGTGCCATCAGTAAACAGCGGGAAGGTCCCTACGAGCAGTACTTC. The V call is TRBV10-3, the J call TRBJ2-7; 7 nucleotides match TRBD2. Germline lookup yields CDR1 ENHRY and CDR2 SYGVKD. The CDR3 contains 15 residues. The trim removed 5 bases at V and 2 bases at J, leaving 9 bases unmatched.

The chain is built from TRBV12-5 and TRBJ2-2, with D unclear. The V end lost 6 bases, the J end lost 2 bases, and 16 bases lay between the germline ends. Germline CDR1 LGHNT, CDR2 FRNRAP. The CDR3 contains 16 residues. CDR3 sequence: CASGWSGYNNTGELFF. In DNA form, the CDR3 reads TGTGCTAGTGGGTGGAGTGGGTATAATAACACCGGGGAGCTGTTTTTT.

V and J are TRBV30 and TRBJ1-3; D unclear. The CDR3 consists of 13 residues. Germline CDR1 and CDR2: GTSNPN and SVGIG (reference sequence). V was trimmed by 2 bases and J by 3 bases, leaving 8 bases between them. CDR3 in DNA: TGTGCCTGGAGTAAAACCCTTGGAAACACCATATATTTT. Its protein is CAWSKTLGNTIYF. Looking up the rest from reference TRBV30 and TRBJ1-3 gives the full variable domain: SQTIHQWPATLVQPVGSPLSLECTVEGTSNPNLYWYRQAAGRGLQLLFYSVGIGQISSEVPQNLSASRPQDRQFILSSKKLLLSDSGFYLCAWSKTLGNTIYFGEGSWLTVV.

In this sample, this clonotype turned up a few times. The V gene is TRBV20-1, the J gene TRBJ2-5; TRBD1 is a possible D gene (6 bases). V lost 2 bases to trimming and J lost 3 bases, with 13 bases between them. The CDR3 has 14 residues. Germline V lookup: CDR1 DFQATT, CDR2 SNEGSKA (reference sequence). The CDR3 region has the DNA TGCAGTGCTAGAAAGGGACAAGCCAAAGAGACCCAGTACTTC. Encoded protein: CSARKGQAKETQYF.

This clonotype was seen a handful of times. The chain has TRBV11-2 and TRBJ2-4; D could derive from TRBD1 or TRBD2 (7 bases each). Germline V lookup: CDR1 SGHAT, CDR2 FQNNGV. This CDR3 is built from 15 residues. V lost 6 bases and J lost 1, with 13 bases in between. CDR3 bases: TGTGCCAGCAGTCTGCAGGGGGGGGCCAAAAACATTCAGTACTTC. It is translated as CASSLQGGAKNIQYF.

J is TRBJ2-7 and V is TRBV6-5; D is ambiguous. V lost 0 bases and J lost 3, with 9 bases in between. This CDR3 contains 14 residues. Germline values: CDR1 MNHEY, CDR2 SVGAGI. The CDR3 coding sequence is TGTGCCAGCAGTTACTCGAATCCAGACTACGAGCAGTACTTC. Its translation is CASSYSNPDYEQYF.

A few counts support this clonotype. The chain links TRBV19 to TRBJ1-5, with 7 bases matching TRBD1. Germline values: CDR1 LNHDA, CDR2 SQIVND (reference sequence). Unmatched junction bases numbered 13, after V lost 8 bases and J lost 0 bases. CDR3 size: 17 residues. The CDR3 sequence is CASRPGQPSYSNQPQHF. DNA for the CDR3: TGTGCCAGTCGCCCGGGACAGCCTTCCTATAGCAATCAGCCCCAGCATTTT.

This clonotype came up many times. V gene TRBV29-1 combines with J gene TRBJ2-3; maybe TRBD1 (6 bases). Trimming shortened V by 0 bases and J by 3 bases, and 7 bases separated the two germline ends. This CDR3 region has 13 residues. The germline V gene encodes CDR1 SQVTM and CDR2 ANQGSEA. The CDR3 reads CSVEEGGTDTQYF. CDR3 in DNA: TGCAGCGTTGAAGAAGGGGGTACAGATACGCAGTATTTT.

V and J are TRBV28 and TRBJ2-7; possible D gene TRBD1, 5 bases. Trimming removed 6 bases from V and 4 bases from J, with 16 bases in between. The CDR3 runs to 14 residues. Germline V CDR1 and CDR2: MDHEN, SYDVKM. CDR3 amino acids: CASRRLGQLYEQYF. In DNA, the CDR3 is TGTGCCAGCAGGCGGCTGGGGCAACTATACGAGCAGTACTTC.

This clonotype showed up just a few times. The chain carries TRBV5-1 and TRBJ2-1; no clear D gene. Germline values: CDR1 SGHRS, CDR2 YFSETQ. This CDR3 has 13 amino acids. V was pared by 1 base and J by 7 bases, with 9 bases between. The CDR3 nucleotides read TGCGCCAGCAGCTTGAACTCGGCGAATGAGCAGTTCTTC. Its translation: CASSLNSANEQFF.